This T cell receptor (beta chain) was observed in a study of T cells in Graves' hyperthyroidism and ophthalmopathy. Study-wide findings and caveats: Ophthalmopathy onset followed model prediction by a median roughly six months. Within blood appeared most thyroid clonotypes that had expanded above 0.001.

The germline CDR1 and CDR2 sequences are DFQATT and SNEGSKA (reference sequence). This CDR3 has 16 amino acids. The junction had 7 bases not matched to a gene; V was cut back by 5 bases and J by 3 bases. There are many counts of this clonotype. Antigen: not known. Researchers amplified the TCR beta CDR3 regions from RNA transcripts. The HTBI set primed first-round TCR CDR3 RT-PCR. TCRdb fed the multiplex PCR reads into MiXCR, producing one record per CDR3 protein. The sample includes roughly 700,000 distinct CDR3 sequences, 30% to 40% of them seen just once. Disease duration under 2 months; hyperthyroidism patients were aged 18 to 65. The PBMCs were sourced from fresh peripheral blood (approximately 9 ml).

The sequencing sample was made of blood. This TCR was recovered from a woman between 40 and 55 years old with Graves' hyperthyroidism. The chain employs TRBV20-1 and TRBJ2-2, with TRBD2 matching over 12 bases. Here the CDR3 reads CSALRLAGAHTGELFF. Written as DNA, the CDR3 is TGCAGTGCTCTACGACTAGCGGGGGCGCACACCGGGGAGCTGTTTTTT.